The clone carrying this TCR beta chain has more than one count but fewer than ten. Here immunoSEQ multiplex PCR was the method, and the copy in TCRdb shows in-frame clones only, minus some. The sample yields about 1 million clones, approximately 70% seen once. V gave up 1 base and J gave up 6 bases, with 13 bases separating them. This CDR3 comprises 15 residues. From germline, CDR1 is LNHDA and CDR2 SQIVND (reference sequence). This record comes from a study of shared clonotypes between healthy human individuals. Specimen: memory CD4+ T cells sorted from blood. Subset indicated: CD45RA-negative fraction. The chain has TRBV19 and TRBJ1-5, with D maybe TRBD1 (6 bases). This TCR came from a young man in good health. The CDR3 sequence is CASSIVTGSGQPQHF. CDR3 DNA: TGTGCCAGTAGTATAGTAACAGGGTCCGGTCAGCCCCAGCATTTT.